Shown below are 27 T cell receptor beta chains from a single sample sequenced in a study of PD-L1 blockade in urothelial cancer. TCRdb's table, derived via immunoSEQ multiplex PCR, lists solely in-frame clones and lacks some. The table lists some 27,000 clones, around 75% of them singletons. This sample comprised PBMCs, obtained around atezolizumab (anti-PD-L1) treatment. The receptor source for this set is a man in his forties or fifties with urothelial cancer.

The V call is TRBV7-9, the J call TRBJ1-3; 9 nucleotides match TRBD1. This CDR3 is 17 amino acids long. Germline CDR1 reads SEHNR; CDR2 reads FQNEAQ (reference sequence). With V trimmed by 5 bases and J by 4 bases, 12 bases remained unmatched. The CDR3 loop is CASSPRDRERGGNTIYF. CDR3 DNA sequence: TGTGCCAGCAGCCCCCGGGACAGGGAAAGAGGAGGAAACACCATATATTTT.

CDR3 loop: CAISESDRGRTHEQYF. CDR3 DNA: TGTGCCATCAGTGAGTCGGACAGGGGGCGCACCCACGAGCAGTACTTC. V and J are TRBV10-3 and TRBJ2-7; the match to TRBD1 covers 11 bases. The V gene end was trimmed by 0 bases and the J gene end by 5 bases; junction bases not matched to a gene: 6. From germline, CDR1 is ENHRY and CDR2 SYGVKD. This CDR3 is built from 16 residues.

The rearrangement links TRBV5-6 to TRBJ1-2; D unresolved. Germline CDR1 reads SGHDT; CDR2 reads YYEEEE. The CDR3 contains 16 residues. The V gene lost 1 base and the J gene lost 2 bases, with 15 bases spanning the gap. The CDR3 bases are TGTGCCAGCAGCTTGAGTTCTCAGGCGCCCAACTATGGCTACACCTTC. Protein sequence: CASSLSSQAPNYGYTF.

This sequence joins TRBV5-1 and TRBJ2-7, with 7 bases matching TRBD1. The CDR3 length is 13 residues. V shed 2 bases, J shed 3 bases, and the junction held 2 bases outside the gene matches. The germline V gene encodes CDR1 SGHRS and CDR2 YFSETQ. CDR3 protein: CASSFGTDYEQYF. The DNA of the CDR3 is TGCGCCAGCAGCTTCGGGACAGACTACGAGCAGTACTTC.

The rearrangement uses TRBV6-4 and TRBJ1-1; perhaps TRBD1 as D (6 bases). Germline CDR1 is MRHNA and CDR2 is SNTAGT. There are 13 residues in the CDR3. Trimming removed 5 bases at V and 4 bases at J, with 11 bases between. The CDR3 DNA reads TGTGCCAGCAGTACAACAGGGAGCACTGAAGCTTTCTTT. Its protein product is CASSTTGSTEAFF.

This sequence joins TRBV6-1 and TRBJ2-7; perhaps TRBD1 as D (6 bases). The germline CDR1 and CDR2 sequences are MNHNS and SASEGT. V was trimmed by 5 bases and J by 3 bases, leaving 17 bases between them. CDR3 length: 15 residues. The CDR3 loop reads CASSFPRQGHYEQYF. Here the CDR3 DNA reads TGTGCCAGCAGTTTCCCCCGCCAGGGACACTACGAGCAGTACTTC.

This chain links TRBV11-2 with TRBJ1-2, with 8 bases fitting TRBD1. The CDR3 sequence is 16 residues long. From germline, CDR1 is SGHAT and CDR2 FQNNGV. J was trimmed by 2 bases and V by 5 bases; bases with no gene match: 10. This CDR3 is CASSPSGRQGNYGYTF. CDR3 coding DNA: TGTGCCAGCAGCCCCAGTGGGCGACAGGGGAACTATGGCTACACCTTC.

The chain uses TRBV2 and TRBJ2-3, with 16 bases matching TRBD2. CDR1 and CDR2 (germline): SNHLY, FYNNEI. This CDR3 region has 17 residues. The ends lost 8 bases at V and 1 base at J; junction bases unmatched: 6. The CDR3 sequence is CASVGLAGGGGTDTQYF. CDR3 sequence (DNA): TGTGCCAGCGTGGGACTAGCGGGAGGGGGGGGCACAGATACGCAGTATTTT.

This clone was seen only a few times. CDR3 coding DNA: TGCGCCAGCAGCTTCTCCATTAGCGGGAGTGTCTACGAGCAGTACTTC. It encodes CASSFSISGSVYEQYF. The chain uses TRBV5-1 and TRBJ2-7, with 9 nucleotides matching TRBD2. V trimming: 2 bases; J trimming: 3 bases; junction bases outside the gene matches: 9. The germline V gene encodes CDR1 SGHRS and CDR2 YFSETQ. The CDR3 sequence is 16 residues long.

This clone appeared a few times. V is TRBV29-1 and J is TRBJ1-1, with D possibly being TRBD1 (5 bases). The V end was cut by 7 bases, the J end by 3 bases, with 12 bases between. Germline-derived CDR1 and CDR2 are SQVTM and ANQGSEA. CDR3 length equals 12 residues. The CDR3 nucleotides are TGCAGCGGACAGTCGGGGGACACTGAAGCTTTCTTT. Its translation: CSGQSGDTEAFF. The full variable domain, in which reference TRBV29-1 and TRBJ1-1 provide the parts outside the CDR3, is SAVISQKPSRDICQRGTSLTIQCQVDSQVTMMFWYRQQPGQSLTLIATANQGSEATYESGFVIDKFPISRPNLTFSTLTVSNMSPEDSSIYLCSGQSGDTEAFFGQGTRLTVV.

This rearrangement joins TRBV10-2 to TRBJ2-7, with D maybe TRBD2 (8 bases). V was clipped by 2 bases and J by 4 bases, with 15 bases between them. The CDR3 has 15 amino acids. The germline CDR1 and CDR2 sequences are WSHSY and SAAADI. The CDR3 spells CASSESSGTVYEQYF. The CDR3 DNA is TGCGCCAGCAGTGAGAGTAGCGGGACAGTATACGAGCAGTACTTC.

By share of the sample, this clone is medium-sized (0.01 to 0.1%). The chain joins TRBV4-1 to TRBJ1-2; 11 nucleotides agree with TRBD1. Germline V gene sequence: CDR1 MGHRA, CDR2 YSYEKL. CDR3 length: 15 residues. Trimming took 2 bases from V and 5 from J; bases not matched to a gene: 4. Written as DNA, the CDR3 is TGCGCCAGCAGCCAACAGGGACAGGGGGTTTATGGCTACACCTTC. Translation gives CASSQQGQGVYGYTF.

The gene calls are TRBV6-5 and TRBJ1-1; D may be TRBD1 (5 bases). This CDR3 spans 15 amino acids. Germline V lookup: CDR1 MNHEY, CDR2 SVGAGI. Trimming cost V 2 bases and J 4 bases, with 14 bases left between them. CDR3: CASSYVGGAVTEAFF. The CDR3 bases are TGTGCCAGCAGTTACGTCGGGGGTGCCGTCACTGAAGCTTTCTTT.

This clone was seen a few times. The V and J genes are TRBV29-1 and TRBJ1-4; D gene uncertain. The V end lost 6 bases, the J end lost 3 bases, and 14 bases lay between the germline ends. Germline CDR1 reads SQVTM; CDR2 reads ANQGSEA. The length of the CDR3 is 14 residues. The DNA of the CDR3 is TGCAGCGTACGTAACAGAAGTTCTAATGAAAAACTGTTTTTT. It translates to CSVRNRSSNEKLFF.

The chain couples TRBV7-8 to TRBJ1-6; D uncertain. This CDR3 has 13 amino acids. V gave up 2 bases and J gave up 10 bases, with 9 bases separating them. The germline V gene has CDR1 SGHVS and CDR2 FQNEAQ. DNA for the CDR3: TGTGCCAGCAGCTTACCCCGGAGGTCACCCCTCCACTTT. Translation: CASSLPRRSPLHF.

The rearrangement uses TRBV4-1 and TRBJ2-1, with 9 bases matching TRBD2. CDR1 is MGHRA and CDR2 is YSYEKL in the germline V gene. This CDR3 region has 16 residues. The V gene end was trimmed by 4 bases and the J gene end by 0 bases; junction bases not matched to a gene: 4. CDR3 coding DNA: TGCGCCAGCAGCCCCGGACTAGCGAGCTCCTACAATGAGCAGTTCTTC. Its protein product is CASSPGLASSYNEQFF.

This chain connects TRBV10-3 to TRBJ2-7; TRBD1 matches at 8 bases. The CDR3 has 15 residues. The germline gives CDR1 ENHRY, CDR2 SYGVKD. V trimming: 2 bases; J trimming: 0 bases; junction bases outside the gene matches: 3. The CDR3 DNA reads TGTGCCATCAGTGAGCCCGGACAGGGCTCCTACGAGCAGTACTTC. It is translated as CAISEPGQGSYEQYF.

The CDR3 loop is CASSSSDRTNSPLHF. As DNA, the CDR3 is TGTGCCAGCAGCTCGTCGGACAGGACTAATTCACCCCTCCACTTT. V gene TRBV7-9 combines with J gene TRBJ1-6; 7 bases align to TRBD1. This CDR3 region has 15 residues. The ends lost 4 bases at V and 6 bases at J; junction bases unmatched: 6. Germline loops: CDR1 SEHNR, CDR2 FQNEAQ (reference sequence).

V gene TRBV7-9 combines with J gene TRBJ1-5; no definite D call. Trimming cost V 3 bases and J 0 bases, with 9 bases left between them. This CDR3 has 15 amino acids. From germline, CDR1 is SEHNR and CDR2 FQNEAQ (reference sequence). In DNA, the CDR3 is TGTGCCAGCAGCTTCGGTGGTTATAGCAATCAGCCCCAGCATTTT. It encodes CASSFGGYSNQPQHF. The full variable domain, its missing parts supplied by reference TRBV7-9 and TRBJ1-5, is DTGVSQNPRHKITKRGQNVTFRCDPISEHNRLYWYRQTLGQGPEFLTYFQNEAQLEKSRLLSDRFSAERPKGSFSTLEIQRTEQGDSAMYLCASSFGGYSNQPQHFGDGTRLSIL.

This rearrangement joins TRBV7-6 to TRBJ2-3, with 13 bases lining up with TRBD2. CDR3 length: 16 residues. Germline values: CDR1 SGHVS, CDR2 FNYEAQ. Trimming at V came to 1 base and at J to 6 bases, leaving 4 bases not matched to a gene. The DNA of the CDR3 is TGTGCCAGCAGCTTAGATGGGACTAGCGGGGTTGATACGCAGTATTTT. Amino acids: CASSLDGTSGVDTQYF.

This clone appeared once. The rearrangement joins TRBV7-8 to TRBJ1-2; weak D call: TRBD1 (6 bases). The CDR3 has 14 amino acids. The germline gives CDR1 SGHVS, CDR2 FQNEAQ. The V and J ends lost 5 bases and 4 bases respectively, with 14 bases between them. In nucleotides, the CDR3 is TGTGCCAGCAGCCCCGCACAGGGAATCTATGGCTACACCTTC. Its protein product is CASSPAQGIYGYTF.

The CDR3 is CASSLYQENTEAFF. DNA for the CDR3: TGCGCCAGCAGCTTGTATCAGGAAAACACTGAAGCTTTCTTT. The chain carries TRBV5-1 and TRBJ1-1; D gene uncertain. The CDR3 has 14 residues. Trimming removed 1 base from V and 2 bases from J, with 9 bases in between. Germline CDR1 SGHRS, CDR2 YFSETQ.

The J gene is TRBJ1-4, the V gene TRBV5-1; D gene unclear. Trimming left V 4 bases short and J 5 bases short, with 15 bases between. This CDR3 has 15 residues. The germline V gene has CDR1 SGHRS and CDR2 YFSETQ. CDR3 loop: CASSRRGTENEKLFF. Written as DNA, the CDR3 is TGCGCCAGCAGCAGACGGGGTACTGAGAATGAAAAACTGTTTTTT.

This chain's CDR3 is CASSHGQGAVSRYTF. CDR3 in DNA: TGCGCCAGCAGCCACGGACAGGGGGCGGTGAGTCGGTACACCTTC. The rearrangement uses TRBV4-1 and TRBJ1-2; 11 bases are a match to TRBD1. CDR3 length equals 15 residues. Per germline, CDR1 MGHRA and CDR2 YSYEKL. V dropped 3 bases and J dropped 11; count of bases not matched to a gene: 11.

The chain links TRBV18 to TRBJ2-7; 12 bases match TRBD1. The junction had 5 bases not matched to a gene; V was cut back by 4 bases and J by 4 bases. Germline CDR1 and CDR2: KGHSH and LQKENI. This CDR3 is 15 amino acids long. The DNA of the CDR3 is TGTGCCAGCTCACTGCCGGGACAGGGGGCTTACGAGCAGTACTTC. It encodes CASSLPGQGAYEQYF.

This chain connects TRBV5-6 to TRBJ2-6; the match to TRBD1 covers 9 bases. Per the germline V gene, CDR1 is SGHDT and CDR2 is YYEEEE. V lost 4 bases, J lost 1 base, and 12 bases stayed unmatched. This CDR3 contains 19 residues. In DNA form, the CDR3 reads TGTGCCAGCAGCGCCCTGACAGGGGGTGGAAGGTCTGGGGCCAACGTCCTGACTTTC. Translation: CASSALTGGGRSGANVLTF.

This rearrangement joins TRBV9 to TRBJ1-2, with D unclear. Germline CDR1 reads SGDLS; CDR2 reads YYNGEE. The CDR3 totals 12 residues. Trimming pared 0 bases from V and 5 bases from J, leaving 5 bases between. CDR3 in amino acids: CASSVAGYGYTF. In DNA form, the CDR3 reads TGTGCCAGCAGCGTAGCCGGGTATGGCTACACCTTC.